These 29 T cell receptor beta chains were sequenced from one sample in a study of shared clonotypes between healthy human individuals. Only in-frame clones appear in the TCRdb table, and some are missing; sequencing was by immunoSEQ multiplex PCR. This repertoire shows some 980,000 clones, over 75% found once; its top ten account for around 1.4%. Sequenced input: memory CD4+ T cells sorted from blood. Described subset: CD45RA-negative fraction. The receptors derive from a man between 18 and 29 years old in good health.

The chain links TRBV6-5 to TRBJ1-5; the D is unclear. The ends were cut back, 6 bases at V and 5 bases at J, with 11 bases in the middle. The CDR3 loop spans 13 amino acids. Germline V gene data show CDR1 as MNHEY and CDR2 as SVGAGI. The CDR3 loop reads CASSRVDHQPQHF. DNA of the CDR3: TGTGCCAGCAGCCGGGTAGATCATCAGCCCCAGCATTTT.

Written as DNA, the CDR3 is TGTGCCAGCAGCCCAGGCCCTAGCGGGAGCTATGAGCAGTTCTTC. Translating it yields CASSPGPSGSYEQFF. This chain links TRBV5-4 with TRBJ2-1, with 10 nucleotides matching TRBD2. Trimming removed 4 bases from V and 8 bases from J; junction bases left unmatched: 9. The CDR3 covers 15 residues. Germline V gives CDR1 SGHNT, CDR2 YYREEE (reference sequence).

This chain joins TRBV7-2 and TRBJ2-2, with D unclear. Germline CDR1 reads SGHTA; CDR2 reads FQGNSA. V gave up 0 bases and J gave up 8 bases, with 10 bases separating them. The CDR3 loop spans 14 amino acids. The DNA of the CDR3 is TGTGCCAGCAGCTTAGCAAGTATCAGGGGGGAGCTGTTTTTT. As protein: CASSLASIRGELFF.

This clone was seen once. The chain recombines TRBV7-9 with TRBJ1-2; D call uncertain. Germline V lookup: CDR1 SEHNR, CDR2 FQNEAQ (reference sequence). This CDR3 has 11 amino acids. V was clipped by 5 bases and J by 4 bases, with 5 bases between them. The chain's CDR3 is CASSPGYGYTF. The CDR3 DNA reads TGTGCCAGCAGCCCCGGCTATGGCTACACCTTC.

The chain joins TRBV2 to TRBJ2-5, with D possibly TRBD1 on 5 matching bases. The germline gives CDR1 SNHLY, CDR2 FYNNEI. The CDR3 contains 15 residues. Trimming left V 6 bases short and J 0 bases short, with 14 bases between. CDR3 in amino acids: CASRTATGYQETQYF. Written as DNA, the CDR3 is TGTGCCAGCAGGACCGCAACAGGTTACCAAGAGACCCAGTACTTC.

About this clone itself: Other DNA sequences in this specimen translate into the identical CDR3. The V and J genes are TRBV7-3 and TRBJ2-1; 11 bases line up with TRBD2. The CDR3 has 15 residues. The V gene end was trimmed by 6 bases and the J gene end by 1 base; junction bases not matched to a gene: 2. In germline, CDR1 is SGHTA, CDR2 FQGTGA. The CDR3 region has the DNA TGTGCCAGCAGTTCTAGCGGGGGGTCCTACAATGAGCAGTTCTTC. Encoded protein: CASSSSGGSYNEQFF.

V usage is TRBV11-2 and J usage is TRBJ2-7; D perhaps matches TRBD2 (5 bases). CDR3 length: 15 residues. V lost 1 base and J lost 2, with 12 bases in between. Germline CDR1 and CDR2: SGHAT and FQNNGV. CDR3 sequence reads: CASSLVPTSPYEQYF. The CDR3 nucleotides read TGTGCCAGCAGCTTAGTCCCCACTAGTCCCTACGAGCAGTACTTC.

The CDR3 DNA reads as TGTGCCAGCAGCTTCGTCGAGGACACTGAAGCTTTCTTT. It is translated as CASSFVEDTEAFF. The chain combines TRBV7-2 with TRBJ1-1; D call uncertain. Between the trimmed V and J ends, which lost 3 bases and 3 bases, there was a span of 8 bases. The CDR3 loop spans 13 amino acids. CDR1 SGHTA and CDR2 FQGNSA come from the germline V gene.

This rearrangement joins TRBV10-3 to TRBJ1-2, with TRBD1 matching 11 bases. The J segment lost 3 bases and the V segment lost 10 bases, leaving 7 bases of the junction unmatched. Germline CDR1 is ENHRY and CDR2 is SYGVKD. The CDR3 runs 14 residues. For the CDR3, the DNA is TGTGCCACCAACCGGGGACAGGGGGACTATGGCTACACCTTC. Amino acids: CATNRGQGDYGYTF.

The chain carries TRBV28 and TRBJ2-7; maybe TRBD2 (6 bases). The CDR3 spans 14 residues. Germline CDR1 MDHEN, CDR2 SYDVKM. V lost 3 bases and J 5 bases, leaving 14 bases between the germline ends. The CDR3 here is CASSFWGDRNEQYF. DNA for the CDR3: TGTGCCAGCAGTTTTTGGGGGGATCGAAACGAGCAGTACTTC.

There are a few counts of this clone. This chain links TRBV10-3 with TRBJ2-7, with TRBD2 matching 8 bases. Germline values: CDR1 ENHRY, CDR2 SYGVKD. Trimming cost V 2 bases and J 3 bases; bases outside gene matches: 6. This CDR3 contains 15 residues. The chain's CDR3 is CAISEKAGGGYEQYF. DNA for the CDR3: TGTGCCATCAGTGAGAAGGCGGGGGGAGGCTACGAGCAGTACTTC.

With respect to this clone: Distinct nucleotide sequences in the sample also encode this CDR3. The DNA of the CDR3 is TGTGCCAGCAGCTTTCAGGGAGGCAATCAGCCCCAGCATTTT. This translates into CASSFQGGNQPQHF. The V gene is TRBV7-9, the J gene TRBJ1-5, with a tentative D call TRBD1 (5 bases). Trimming took off 3 bases at V and 2 bases at J, with 8 bases between the two ends. Germline V gene data show CDR1 as SEHNR and CDR2 as FQNEAQ (reference sequence). The CDR3 has 14 residues.

This clone appeared a single time. V gene TRBV19 combines with J gene TRBJ2-2; D unresolved. V lost 5 bases to trimming and J lost 6 bases, with 10 bases between them. Germline V gene sequence: CDR1 LNHDA, CDR2 SQIVND (reference sequence). This CDR3 contains 13 residues. The CDR3 loop reads CASSFGRAGELFF. The CDR3 DNA follows: TGTGCCAGTAGTTTTGGACGCGCCGGGGAGCTGTTTTTT.

The V call is TRBV7-2, the J call TRBJ2-1; possibly TRBD1 for D (6 bases). Germline values: CDR1 SGHTA, CDR2 FQGNSA. The V gene lost 4 bases and the J gene lost 0 bases, with 13 bases spanning the gap. This CDR3 has 16 residues. CDR3 sequence: CASSSQGSSSYNEQFF. In DNA form, the CDR3 reads TGTGCCAGCAGCTCCCAGGGGTCGAGCTCCTACAATGAGCAGTTCTTC.

V and J are TRBV7-2 and TRBJ2-1, with TRBD2 as a possible D gene (7 bases). The V end lost 0 bases, the J end lost 0 bases, and 9 bases lay between the germline ends. The germline V gene encodes CDR1 SGHTA and CDR2 FQGNSA. The CDR3 is made up of 16 amino acids. The DNA of the CDR3 is TGTGCCAGCAGCTTAGCGGGGGGGGCCTCCTACAATGAGCAGTTCTTC. This translates into CASSLAGGASYNEQFF.

The sample holds one count of this clone. V is TRBV30 and J is TRBJ1-2; D unclear. V lost 3 bases to trimming and J lost 4 bases, with 12 bases between them. The CDR3 length is 13 residues. The germline V gene has CDR1 GTSNPN and CDR2 SVGIG (reference sequence). The DNA of the CDR3 is TGTGCCTGGAGGGCGGCGGCGGTCTATGGCTACACCTTC. Its translation: CAWRAAAVYGYTF. The variable domain in full, completed from reference TRBV30 and TRBJ1-2, reads SQTIHQWPATLVQPVGSPLSLECTVEGTSNPNLYWYRQAAGRGLQLLFYSVGIGQISSEVPQNLSASRPQDRQFILSSKKLLLSDSGFYLCAWRAAAVYGYTFGSGTRLTVV.

This clone occurred a few times. The chain combines TRBV20-1 with TRBJ2-3; D is unresolved. The CDR3 sequence is 11 residues long. The V gene lost 1 base and the J gene lost 4 bases, with 3 bases spanning the gap. The germline V gene encodes CDR1 DFQATT and CDR2 SNEGSKA (reference sequence). CDR3 in amino acids: CSARAADTQYF. As DNA, the CDR3 is TGCAGTGCTAGAGCAGCAGATACGCAGTATTTT.

This chain links TRBV11-2 with TRBJ2-7; 9 bases agree with TRBD2. Germline V lookup: CDR1 SGHAT, CDR2 FQNNGV. V gave up 4 bases and J gave up 6 bases; unmatched junction bases: 7. The CDR3 contains 14 residues. CDR3 sequence reads: CASSWRGGALEQYF. The CDR3 DNA reads as TGTGCCAGCAGCTGGCGCGGGGGGGCCCTCGAGCAGTACTTC.

The CDR3 DNA is TGTGCCAGCGGGAGACGGGAGAAGGTGAATGAGCAGTTCTTC. Its translation: CASGRREKVNEQFF. V is TRBV5-4 and J is TRBJ2-1; D is perhaps TRBD2 (6 bases). Per the germline V gene, CDR1 is SGHNT and CDR2 is YYREEE (reference sequence). The CDR3 extends over 14 amino acids. The V gene lost 7 bases and the J gene lost 7 bases, with 18 bases spanning the gap.

This chain links TRBV6-5 with TRBJ2-7, with D possibly being TRBD1 (6 bases). This CDR3 has 14 residues. Trimming pared 5 bases from V and 3 bases from J, leaving 14 bases between. Germline CDR1 and CDR2: MNHEY and SVGAGI. CDR3 residues: CASSGQNTNYEQYF. DNA for the CDR3: TGTGCCAGCAGTGGACAGAATACAAACTACGAGCAGTACTTC.

The rearrangement uses TRBV27 and TRBJ1-2; 10 bases are a match to TRBD1. Germline V gene data show CDR1 as MNHEY and CDR2 as SMNVEV (reference sequence). The CDR3 runs 14 residues. J was trimmed by 7 bases and V by 6 bases; bases with no gene match: 8. The CDR3 reads CASRTSTGGFGYTF. In DNA form, the CDR3 reads TGTGCCAGCAGGACCTCGACAGGGGGCTTTGGCTACACCTTC.

This clone was picked up one time. The chain has TRBV7-2 and TRBJ1-6; 9 nucleotides match TRBD1. Germline loops: CDR1 SGHTA, CDR2 FQGNSA. The CDR3 runs 17 residues. V lost 1 base to trimming and J lost 10 bases; unmatched junction nucleotides: 11. The CDR3 loop reads CASSLGGGQGRISPLHF. CDR3 coding DNA: TGTGCCAGCAGCTTAGGGGGGGGACAGGGTCGTATCTCACCCCTCCACTTT.

This chain links TRBV12-1 with TRBJ2-2; the D segment call TRBD2 is taken from the table without a DNA check. TRBV12-1 is flagged as a pseudogene. The CDR3 spans 13 residues. This chain's CDR3 is CASRGLNTGELFF. In DNA, the CDR3 is TGTGCCAGCAGGGGACTTAACACCGGGGAGCTGTTTTTT.

The chain joins TRBV30 to TRBJ2-3; 11 nucleotides agree with TRBD2. CDR3 length: 14 amino acids. From germline, CDR1 is GTSNPN and CDR2 SVGIG (reference sequence). After removal of 4 bases from V and 3 bases from J, the junction contained 3 bases not matched to a gene. The CDR3 DNA reads TGTGCCTGGATTAGCGGGAGGGTTACAGATACGCAGTATTTT. As protein: CAWISGRVTDTQYF.

The chain combines TRBV29-1 with TRBJ2-7; D gene unclear. V gave up 2 bases and J gave up 3 bases, with 5 bases separating them. Germline V lookup: CDR1 SQVTM, CDR2 ANQGSEA. The CDR3 extends over 11 amino acids. CDR3 nucleotide sequence: TGCAGCGTTGAACTCAGCTACGAGCAGTACTTC. Translated: CSVELSYEQYF.

The chain combines TRBV2 with TRBJ2-1; no clear D gene. Trimming stripped 7 bases from V and 2 bases from J, with 12 bases between. Germline CDR1 is SNHLY and CDR2 is FYNNEI. The CDR3 sequence is 14 residues long. This chain's CDR3 is CASMNWKPYNEQFF. CDR3 coding DNA: TGTGCCAGCATGAACTGGAAACCCTACAATGAGCAGTTCTTC.

This clone was found a few times. The same CDR3 is also encoded by other DNA sequences in this sample. V gene TRBV11-3 combines with J gene TRBJ2-1; D is unresolved. Per germline, CDR1 SGHNT and CDR2 YENEEA. V gave up 2 bases and J gave up 7 bases, with 6 bases separating them. The CDR3 is made up of 12 amino acids. The CDR3 loop is CASSLNDNEQFF. Here the CDR3 DNA reads TGTGCCAGCAGCTTAAATGATAATGAGCAGTTCTTC.

The chain is built from TRBV5-6 and TRBJ1-6; D remains ambiguous. In germline, CDR1 is SGHDT, CDR2 YYEEEE. The CDR3 is 15 amino acids. V was clipped by 1 base and J by 9 bases, with 14 bases between them. CDR3 residues: CASSLFQLNSSPLHF. CDR3 DNA sequence: TGTGCCAGCAGCTTGTTCCAACTCAACTCTTCACCCCTCCACTTT. Together with reference TRBV5-6 and TRBJ1-6, the CDR3 gives the full variable domain: DAGVTQSPTHLIKTRGQQVTLRCSPKSGHDTVSWYQQALGQGPQFIFQYYEEEERQRGNFPDRFSGHQFPNYSSELNVNALLLGDSALYLCASSLFQLNSSPLHFGNGTRLTVT.

V and J are TRBV29-1 and TRBJ2-7; TRBD2 matches 8 bases. CDR1 is SQVTM, CDR2 ANQGSEA, per germline. Unmatched junction bases numbered 11, after V lost 4 bases and J lost 3 bases. This CDR3 has 15 residues. CDR3 amino acids: CSVGTGTSGIYEQYF. CDR3 sequence (DNA): TGCAGCGTTGGAACGGGTACTAGCGGAATCTACGAGCAGTACTTC.